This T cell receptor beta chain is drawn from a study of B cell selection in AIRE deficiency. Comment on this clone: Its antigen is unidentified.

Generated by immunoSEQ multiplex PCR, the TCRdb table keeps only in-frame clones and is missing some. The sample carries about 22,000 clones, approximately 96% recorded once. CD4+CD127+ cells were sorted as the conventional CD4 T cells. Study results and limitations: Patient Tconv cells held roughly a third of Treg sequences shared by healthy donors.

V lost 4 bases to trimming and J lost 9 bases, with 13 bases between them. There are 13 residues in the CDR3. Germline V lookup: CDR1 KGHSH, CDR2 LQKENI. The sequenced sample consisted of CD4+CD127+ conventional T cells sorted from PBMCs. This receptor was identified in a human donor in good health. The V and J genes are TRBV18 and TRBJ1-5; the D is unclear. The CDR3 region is CASSQGRQWPQHF. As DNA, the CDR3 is TGTGCCAGCTCACAGGGCCGGCAGTGGCCCCAGCATTTT.